The T cell receptor beta chain described here comes from a study of metastatic and nonmetastatic thyroid tumors. Turning to the study itself: Where malignant and benign thyroid patients were concerned, repertoires were compared across blood and tumor or nodule tissue.

TCRdb reanalyzed the PCR reads via MiXCR. The sample records about 9,000 clones, over 12% being singletons. None of the patients had undergone any treatment ahead of thyroid surgery. J was trimmed by 4 bases and V by 10 bases; bases with no gene match: 8. The CDR3 runs 13 residues. Germline V CDR1 and CDR2: MNHNS, SASEGT. This clonotype was obtained from a female donor with papillary thyroid cancer or a benign thyroid nodule (not recorded which). Some clones in this sample may be carry-over from other donors' samples. The specimen sequenced was blood. The chain employs TRBV6-1 and TRBJ2-7; 9 bases are shared with TRBD1. The CDR3 region has the DNA TGTGCCACCAAAACGGGACAGGGTTACGAGCAGTACTTC. Protein product: CATKTGQGYEQYF.